The subject of this entry is one TCR beta chain. This entry is derived from a study of CD8 T cells in ankylosing spondylitis. J gave up 3 bases and V 2 bases, and 3 bases lay outside the gene matches. The CDR3 is 15 residues long. MiXCR was run by TCRdb on the 5' RACE reads, yielding one entry per CDR3 protein. This table has 250,000 to 300,000 distinct CDR3 sequences, 18% appearing once. The clonotype originates from a male donor with ankylosing spondylitis or in good health (not recorded which). The J gene is TRBJ2-7, the V gene TRBV12-3 or TRBV12-4, with 11 bases fitting TRBD2. The specimen sequenced was blood, either unsorted or a sorted T cell fraction (not recorded which). For the CDR3, the DNA is TGTGCCAGCAGTTTACCCGGACTAGCGGGCTACGAGCAGTACTTC. Translating gives CASSLPGLAGYEQYF.